This is a list of T cell receptor beta chains from one sample in a study of glioma-infiltrating T cells. Each CDR3 protein is one row after TCRdb ran MiXCR on the multiplex PCR reads. The table includes fewer than 500,000 distinct CDR3 sequences, 41% detected once. The sample was glioma tissue, nonneoplastic brain tissue, or PBMCs (not recorded which). Every receptor here comes from a human donor with low-grade glioma or glioblastoma, undergoing nonglioma brain surgery, or in good health (not recorded which). The CDR3 runs from the conserved cysteine through the conserved F or W. The D gene is left open where the match is weak. Where a row states a size, it is once, few, many or the class of an expanded clone; other rows omit it.

abundance	v_gene	j_gene	d_gene	CDR3nt	CDR3aa
many	TRBV6-2/TRBV6-3	TRBJ1-1	TRBD1	TGTGCCAGCACCGACCCCGGTGGACAGGCCATGAACACTGAAGCTTTCTTT	CASTDPGGQAMNTEAFF
NA	TRBV12-3/TRBV12-4	TRBJ2-3	TRBD1	TGTGCCAGCACCCGGGACAGGGCCGATACGCAGTATTTT	CASTRDRADTQYF
NA	TRBV7-2	TRBJ2-7	TRBD1	TGTGCCAGCAGCACAGACAGGGGGCTCTCCTACGAGCAGTACTTC	CASSTDRGLSYEQYF
few	TRBV20-1	TRBJ1-6	NA	TGCAGTGCACCGAGGGGGGGGATTCACTCACCCCTCCACTTT	CSAPRGGIHSPLHF
NA	TRBV28	TRBJ2-5	TRBD1	TGTGCCAGCAAGACAGGGGGCTTGGAGACCCAGTACTTC	CASKTGGLETQYF
NA	TRBV18	TRBJ1-3	NA	TGTGCCAGCTCACCTTACGGATTCTCTGGAAATACCATATATTTT	CASSPYGFSGNTIYF
NA	TRBV4-3	TRBJ2-2	NA	TGCGCCAGCAGCCAAAAGGCCGCAACCGGGGAGCTGTTTTTT	CASSQKAATGELFF
many	TRBV25-1	TRBJ2-1	NA	TGTGCCAGCAGTGGTCACCATGAGCAGTTCTTC	CASSGHHEQFF
few	TRBV6-5	TRBJ2-7	TRBD1	TGTGCCAGCAGTTACTACTGGACAGGGAAGACGTTAGACGGCGAGCAGTACTTC	CASSYYWTGKTLDGEQYF
NA	TRBV10-3	TRBJ2-1	TRBD2	TGTGCCATCAGACCCGAAATCGGGCGGGAGAACTCCTACAATGAGCAGTTCTTC	CAIRPEIGRENSYNEQFF